The present entry profiles one TCR beta chain with its context. Its antigen is currently unknown. This sample was taken from a study of T cell responses to AZD1222 COVID-19 vaccine. General observations from the study: No day 14 peak samples; only post-peak repertoires were characterized.

The assay was immunoSEQ multiplex PCR, and TCRdb's table has in-frame clones only and misses some. This table has around 150,000 clones, roughly 82% appearing once. Trimming stripped 6 bases from V and 3 bases from J, with 11 bases between. Germline CDR1 and CDR2: MDHEN and SYDVKM. The CDR3 length is 13 residues. V usage is TRBV28 and J usage is TRBJ1-2; a possible D gene is TRBD1 (5 bases). The sequenced sample was peripheral blood, obtained on day 0 of AZD1222 vaccination. This receptor was obtained from an adult in good health. CDR3 region: CASRLRGDYGYTF. The CDR3 DNA follows: TGTGCCAGCAGACTGAGGGGTGACTATGGCTACACCTTC.